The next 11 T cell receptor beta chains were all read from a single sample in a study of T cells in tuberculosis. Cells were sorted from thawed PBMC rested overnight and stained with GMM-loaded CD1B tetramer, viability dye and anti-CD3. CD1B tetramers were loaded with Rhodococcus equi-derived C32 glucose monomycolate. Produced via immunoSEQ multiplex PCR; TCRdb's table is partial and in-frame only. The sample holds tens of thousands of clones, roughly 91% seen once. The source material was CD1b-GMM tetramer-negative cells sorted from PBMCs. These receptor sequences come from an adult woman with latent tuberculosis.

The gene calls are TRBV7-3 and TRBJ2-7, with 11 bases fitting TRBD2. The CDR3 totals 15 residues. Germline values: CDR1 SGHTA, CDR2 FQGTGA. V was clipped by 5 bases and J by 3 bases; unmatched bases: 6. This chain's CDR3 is CASSPKGLADYEQYV. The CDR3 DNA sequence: TGTGCCAGCAGCCCAAAGGGACTAGCGGACTACGAGCAGTACGTC.

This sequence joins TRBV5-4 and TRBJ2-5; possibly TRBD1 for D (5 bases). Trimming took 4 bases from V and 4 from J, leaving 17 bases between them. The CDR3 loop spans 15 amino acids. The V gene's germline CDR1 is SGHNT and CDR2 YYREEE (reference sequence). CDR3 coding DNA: TGTGCCAGCAGCGTCCTGGACCAGGGTCGAGAGACCCAGTACTTC. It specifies CASSVLDQGRETQYF.

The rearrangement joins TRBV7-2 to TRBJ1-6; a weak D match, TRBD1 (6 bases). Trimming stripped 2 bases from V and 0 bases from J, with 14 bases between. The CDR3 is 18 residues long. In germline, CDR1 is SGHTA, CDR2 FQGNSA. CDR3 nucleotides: TGTGCCAGCAGCTTAAGGGGACACCCGAGCTCCTATAATTCACCCCTCCACTTT. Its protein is CASSLRGHPSSYNSPLHF.

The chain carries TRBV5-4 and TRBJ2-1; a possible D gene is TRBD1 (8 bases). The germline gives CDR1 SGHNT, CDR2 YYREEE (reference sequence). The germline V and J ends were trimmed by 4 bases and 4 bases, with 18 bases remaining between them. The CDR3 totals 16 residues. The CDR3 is CASSPPHRGGYNEQFF. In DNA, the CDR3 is TGTGCCAGCAGCCCGCCCCACAGGGGGGGATACAATGAGCAGTTCTTC.

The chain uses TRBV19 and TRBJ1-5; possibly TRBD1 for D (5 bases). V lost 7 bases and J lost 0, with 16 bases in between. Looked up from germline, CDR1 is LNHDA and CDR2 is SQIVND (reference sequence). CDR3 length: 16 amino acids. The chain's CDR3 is CASNDGGINSNQPQHF. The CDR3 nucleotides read TGTGCCAGTAACGACGGGGGTATTAATAGCAATCAGCCCCAGCATTTT.

In nucleotides, the CDR3 is TGTGCCAGCTCACTTGAACAGGGGGGACAAGAGACCCAGTACTTC. Encoded protein: CASSLEQGGQETQYF. This chain uses TRBV18 with TRBJ2-5, with 8 bases that match TRBD1. Germline CDR1 is KGHSH and CDR2 is LQKENI. The CDR3 is 15 amino acids. The V segment lost 4 bases and the J segment 2 bases; nucleotides outside the gene matches: 6.

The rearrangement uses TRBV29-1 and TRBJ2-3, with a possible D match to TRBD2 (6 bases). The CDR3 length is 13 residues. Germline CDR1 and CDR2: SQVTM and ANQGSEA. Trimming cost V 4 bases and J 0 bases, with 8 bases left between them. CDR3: CSVGRGSTDTQYF. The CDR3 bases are TGCAGCGTTGGTCGGGGGAGCACAGATACGCAGTATTTT.

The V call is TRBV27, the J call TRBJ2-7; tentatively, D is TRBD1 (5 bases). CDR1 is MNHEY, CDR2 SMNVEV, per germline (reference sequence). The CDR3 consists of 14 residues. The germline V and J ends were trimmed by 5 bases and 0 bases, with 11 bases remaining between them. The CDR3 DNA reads TGTGCCAGCAGTCCCACCAGGGCCTCCTACGAGCAGTACGTC. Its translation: CASSPTRASYEQYV.

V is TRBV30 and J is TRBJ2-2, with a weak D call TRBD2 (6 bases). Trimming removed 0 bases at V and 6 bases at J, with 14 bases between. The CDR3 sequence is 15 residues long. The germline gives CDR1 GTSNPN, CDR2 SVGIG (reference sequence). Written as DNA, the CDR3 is TGTGCCTGGAGTGTACTTTCCAGGAGGGCCGGGGAGCTGTTTTTT. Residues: CAWSVLSRRAGELFF.

This CDR3 reads CASSARQGARTEAFF. The CDR3 nucleotides are TGTGCCAGCAGCGCCAGACAGGGGGCAAGAACTGAAGCTTTCTTT. V usage is TRBV11-2 and J usage is TRBJ1-1, with 10 bases that match TRBD1. The J segment lost 5 bases and the V segment lost 5 bases, leaving 8 bases of the junction unmatched. CDR1 SGHAT and CDR2 FQNNGV come from the germline V gene. There are 15 residues in the CDR3. The complete variable domain, with remaining parts taken from reference TRBV11-2 and TRBJ1-1, reads EAGVAQSPRYKIIEKRQSVAFWCNPISGHATLYWYQQILGQGPKLLIQFQNNGVVDDSQLPKDRFSAERLKGVDSTLKIQPAKLEDSAVYLCASSARQGARTEAFFGQGTRLTVV.

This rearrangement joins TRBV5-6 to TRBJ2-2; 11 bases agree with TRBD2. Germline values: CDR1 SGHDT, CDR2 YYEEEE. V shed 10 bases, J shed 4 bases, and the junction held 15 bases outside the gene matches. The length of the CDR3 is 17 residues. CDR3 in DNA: TGTGCCGGAAGCATACTAGCGGGGGATCGGGGCACCGGGGAGCTGTTTTTT. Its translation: CAGSILAGDRGTGELFF.